The next 16 T cell receptor beta chains were all read from a single sample in a study of cytomegalovirus exposure and HLA in healthy donors (TCRdb year 2017). Library construction relied on the immunoSEQ multiplex PCR assay. For the multiplex PCR, a mixture combining 60 forward primers for TCR Vbeta segments and 13 reverse primers for TCR Jbeta segments was used. What TCRdb holds here is the immuneACCESS table cut down to in-frame rearrangements. Part of the clones is not present; checked against another copy, under half of the missing clones reflect an unresolved V gene, and the others are unexplained. The sample table records some 130,000 clones; around three quarters of these occur just once. The ten most abundant clones make up 4.8% of the sample. Specimen: PBMCs. The receptors were sampled from a man between 25 and 39 years old in good health.

In this sample, this clone turned up a few times. This chain joins TRBV2 and TRBJ1-1, with D unclear. Per germline, CDR1 SNHLY and CDR2 FYNNEI. The CDR3 has 8 residues. V lost 11 bases, J lost 11 bases, and 9 bases lay in between. The CDR3 region has the DNA TGTGCCGGTGTACAGGCTTTCTTT. Translated: CAGVQAFF. Supplemented by reference TRBV2 and TRBJ1-1, the full variable domain reads EPEVTQTPSHQVTQMGQEVILRCVPISNHLYFYWYRQILGQKVEFLVSFYNNEISEKSEIFDDQFSVERPDGSNFTLKIRSTKLEDSAMYFCAGVQAFFGQGTRLTVV.

This clone was counted a single time. The chain couples TRBV4-3 to TRBJ1-2; the match to TRBD1 covers 8 bases. The CDR3 totals 16 residues. Per the germline V gene, CDR1 is LGHNA and CDR2 is YSLEER. The V segment lost 0 bases and the J segment 4 bases; nucleotides outside the gene matches: 7. The CDR3 loop is CASSQDFGTGVYGYTF. Here the CDR3 DNA reads TGCGCCAGCAGCCAAGATTTCGGGACAGGAGTCTATGGCTACACCTTC.

The chain links TRBV5-1 to TRBJ2-2, with no clear D. This CDR3 spans 15 amino acids. V shed 6 bases and J shed 0 bases, with 12 bases lying between them. Germline values: CDR1 SGHRS, CDR2 YFSETQ. The CDR3 bases are TGCGCCAGCATGCGGAGTCTCCCGAACACCGGGGAGCTGTTTTTT. This sequence encodes CASMRSLPNTGELFF.

This clone was detected only a few times. This CDR3 is CASSESLAGTYEQYF. The CDR3 coding sequence is TGTGCCAGCAGTGAGTCACTAGCGGGGACCTACGAGCAGTACTTC. The chain joins TRBV6-1 to TRBJ2-7; TRBD2 matches 10 bases. The germline gives CDR1 MNHNS, CDR2 SASEGT. After removal of 3 bases from V and 2 bases from J, the junction contained 4 bases not matched to a gene. The CDR3 totals 15 residues.

The chain joins TRBV7-2 to TRBJ2-3; a weak D match, TRBD1 (5 bases). This CDR3 has 14 amino acids. The germline V gene has CDR1 SGHTA and CDR2 FQGNSA. V was clipped by 3 bases and J by 4 bases, with 11 bases between them. The CDR3 DNA is TGTGCCAGCAGCTTGGGTTGGGGCCCAGATACGCAGTATTTT. Protein product: CASSLGWGPDTQYF. The full variable domain, with the rest looked up from reference TRBV7-2 and TRBJ2-3, is GAGVSQSPSNKVTEKGKDVELRCDPISGHTALYWYRQSLGQGLEFLIYFQGNSAPDKSGLPSDRFSAERTGGSVSTLTIQRTQQEDSAVYLCASSLGWGPDTQYFGPGTRLTVL.

This chain connects TRBV4-1 to TRBJ2-3; TRBD2 agrees at 8 bases. The germline V gene has CDR1 MGHRA and CDR2 YSYEKL. Trimming took 0 bases from V and 2 from J; bases not matched to a gene: 4. This CDR3 has 16 residues. DNA for the CDR3: TGCGCCAGCAGCCAAGAGGTAGCGGGGTACACAGATACGCAGTATTTT. It translates to CASSQEVAGYTDTQYF.

The chain uses TRBV2 and TRBJ2-7; tentatively, D is TRBD1 (6 bases). The V end was cut by 6 bases, the J end by 3 bases, with 12 bases between. The CDR3 consists of 13 residues. Germline V gives CDR1 SNHLY, CDR2 FYNNEI. Written as DNA, the CDR3 is TGTGCCAGCAGCTGGGGACATGACTACGAGCAGTACTTC. Translating gives CASSWGHDYEQYF.

The chain recombines TRBV27 with TRBJ2-5; the D gene is possibly TRBD2 (5 bases). The germline V gene has CDR1 MNHEY and CDR2 SMNVEV (reference sequence). The CDR3 contains 13 residues. Between the trimmed V and J ends, which lost 6 bases and 4 bases, there was a span of 12 bases. The chain's CDR3 is CASSERSRETQYF. CDR3 nucleotides: TGTGCCAGCAGCGAGCGGAGCCGAGAGACCCAGTACTTC.

J is TRBJ2-1 and V is TRBV28; 11 bases line up with TRBD2. Per germline, CDR1 MDHEN and CDR2 SYDVKM. J was trimmed by 4 bases and V by 6 bases; bases with no gene match: 8. This CDR3 region has 16 residues. The CDR3 coding sequence is TGTGCCAGCAGGGGGCTAGCGGGAGGTTCGTACAATGAGCAGTTCTTC. Translating gives CASRGLAGGSYNEQFF.

This sequence joins TRBV6-5 and TRBJ1-5; TRBD1 agrees at 11 bases. Germline V gives CDR1 MNHEY, CDR2 SVGAGI. V dropped 9 bases and J dropped 2; count of bases not matched to a gene: 6. This CDR3 spans 15 amino acids. Here the CDR3 reads CASWTGGSGNQPQHF. The DNA for the CDR3 is TGTGCCAGTTGGACAGGGGGCTCGGGCAATCAGCCCCAGCATTTT.

The chain carries TRBV19 and TRBJ1-1, with TRBD1 matching 11 bases. This CDR3 contains 15 residues. CDR1 LNHDA and CDR2 SQIVND come from the germline V gene (reference sequence). The J segment lost 5 bases and the V segment lost 7 bases, leaving 9 bases of the junction unmatched. CDR3 loop: CASTLSGTGGTEAFF. DNA of the CDR3: TGTGCCAGTACCCTGAGCGGGACAGGGGGTACTGAAGCTTTCTTT.

The chain is built from TRBV5-1 and TRBJ2-5; maybe TRBD1 (6 bases). V shed 2 bases and J shed 4 bases, with 9 bases lying between them. From germline, CDR1 is SGHRS and CDR2 YFSETQ. This CDR3 is 13 amino acids long. CDR3 nucleotides: TGCGCCAGCAGCTTTCGAGGGGGAGAGACCCAGTACTTC. Translation: CASSFRGGETQYF.

J is TRBJ2-5 and V is TRBV28; 7 positions match TRBD1. The CDR3 consists of 14 residues. Germline V lookup: CDR1 MDHEN, CDR2 SYDVKM. The V segment lost 5 bases and the J segment 1 base; nucleotides outside the gene matches: 4. The CDR3 here is CASSGQARQETQYF. The CDR3 DNA follows: TGTGCCAGCAGTGGACAGGCCCGCCAAGAGACCCAGTACTTC.

This clone was observed a few times. The rearrangement links TRBV15 to TRBJ2-5, with 15 positions matching TRBD2. Germline loops: CDR1 LNHNV, CDR2 YYDKDF (reference sequence). The CDR3 has 15 residues. J gave up 5 bases and V 3 bases, and 1 base lay outside the gene matches. CDR3 in DNA: TGTGCCACCAGCAGTGGACTAGCGGGAGGGGAGACCCAGTACTTC. It translates to CATSSGLAGGETQYF.

The V gene is TRBV2, the J gene TRBJ2-1; TRBD1 is a possible D gene (6 bases). The CDR3 consists of 15 residues. V was clipped by 6 bases and J by 8 bases, with 20 bases between them. CDR1 is SNHLY, CDR2 FYNNEI, per germline. DNA of the CDR3: TGTGCCAGCAGGGGGGCCCCGCCCAAATGGCATGAGCAGTTCTTC. Amino acids: CASRGAPPKWHEQFF.

This rearrangement joins TRBV10-3 to TRBJ1-2; 8 positions agree with TRBD1. This CDR3 spans 13 amino acids. CDR1 ENHRY and CDR2 SYGVKD come from the germline V gene. The junction had 4 bases not matched to a gene; V was cut back by 8 bases and J by 2 bases. The CDR3 DNA reads as TGTGCCATCGGCCCAGGGGGCAACTATGGCTACACCTTC. It translates to CAIGPGGNYGYTF.